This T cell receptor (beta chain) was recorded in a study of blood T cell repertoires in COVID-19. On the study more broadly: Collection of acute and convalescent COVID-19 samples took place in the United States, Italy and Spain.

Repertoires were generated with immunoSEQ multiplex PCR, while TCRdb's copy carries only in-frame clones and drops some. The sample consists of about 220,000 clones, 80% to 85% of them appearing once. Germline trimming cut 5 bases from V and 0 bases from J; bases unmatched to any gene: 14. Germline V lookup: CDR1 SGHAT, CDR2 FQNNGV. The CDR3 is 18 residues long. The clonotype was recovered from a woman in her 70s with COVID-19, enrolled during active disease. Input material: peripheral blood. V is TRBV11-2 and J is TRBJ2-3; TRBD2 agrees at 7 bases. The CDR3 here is CASSQSGGRATSTDTQYF. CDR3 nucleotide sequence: TGTGCCAGCAGCCAAAGCGGCGGGAGAGCGACTAGCACAGATACGCAGTATTTT.